The 30 T cell receptor beta chains in this list originate from one sample, sequenced in a study of blood T cell repertoires in COVID-19. The assay was immunoSEQ multiplex PCR, and TCRdb's table has in-frame clones only and misses some. The data contain around 140,000 clones, 75% to 90% of them singletons. Sequencing input: peripheral blood. These receptors were obtained from a man in his 60s with active or convalescent COVID-19.

V and J are TRBV4-1 and TRBJ2-3; TRBD2 agrees at 7 bases. The CDR3 is made up of 16 amino acids. Germline V gene data show CDR1 as MGHRA and CDR2 as YSYEKL. V lost 4 bases, J lost 3 bases, and 10 bases stayed unmatched. This CDR3 reads CASSLSLTSTTDTQYF. The CDR3 coding sequence is TGCGCCAGCAGCCTTTCCCTGACTAGCACAACAGATACGCAGTATTTT.

This sequence joins TRBV3-1 (or the pseudogene TRBV3-2) and TRBJ2-1; TRBD2 agrees at 16 bases. Per the germline V gene, CDR1 is LGHDT and CDR2 is YNNKEL (reference sequence). CDR3 size: 18 residues. Trimming took 1 base from V and 6 from J; bases not matched to a gene: 6. CDR3 in DNA: TGTGCCAGCAGCCAAGTTCGGGGACTAGCGGGAGGGCCCAATGAGCAGTTCTTC. Translation gives CASSQVRGLAGGPNEQFF.

The V gene is TRBV11-3, the J gene TRBJ2-1; D ambiguous. This CDR3 spans 14 amino acids. V was clipped by 1 base and J by 0 bases, with 4 bases between them. CDR1 and CDR2 (germline): SGHNT, YENEEA. The DNA for the CDR3 is TGTGCCAGCAGCTTAGCGGGCTCCTACAATGAGCAGTTCTTC. Translating it yields CASSLAGSYNEQFF.

The chain has TRBV19 and TRBJ1-2; 9 bases line up with TRBD1. The V gene end was trimmed by 5 bases and the J gene end by 6 bases; junction bases not matched to a gene: 4. The CDR3 covers 13 residues. Germline V gene sequence: CDR1 LNHDA, CDR2 SQIVND (reference sequence). CDR3 in amino acids: CASSLTGGNGYTF. The CDR3 bases are TGTGCCAGTAGTCTAACAGGGGGCAATGGCTACACCTTC.

The chain uses TRBV3-1 (or the pseudogene TRBV3-2) and TRBJ2-3, with 7 bases lining up with TRBD1. This CDR3 has 17 amino acids. Losses at the gene ends were 0 bases for V and 2 bases for J; bases not matched to a gene: 8. The germline CDR1 and CDR2 sequences are LGHDT and YNNKEL (reference sequence). CDR3 sequence: CASSQEGTASITDTQYF. In DNA form, the CDR3 reads TGTGCCAGCAGCCAAGAGGGGACAGCTTCTATCACAGATACGCAGTATTTT.

Remarks on this clone: The sample holds other DNA sequences that translate to the same CDR3. This chain links TRBV7-9 with TRBJ2-7; weak D call: TRBD1 (7 bases). The V gene's germline CDR1 is SEHNR and CDR2 FQNEAQ (reference sequence). This CDR3 spans 13 amino acids. The ends were cut back, 2 bases at V and 4 bases at J, with 9 bases in the middle. CDR3 region: CASSLSGGYEQYF. In nucleotides, the CDR3 is TGTGCCAGCAGCTTATCAGGGGGGTACGAGCAGTACTTC.

The chain has TRBV4-1 and TRBJ1-6; D possibly corresponds to TRBD1 (5 bases). Germline V gene lookup returns CDR1 MGHRA and CDR2 YSYEKL. V lost 0 bases and J lost 9, with 15 bases in between. The CDR3 runs 16 residues. CDR3 sequence reads: CASSQDRGGVGSPLHF. The DNA of the CDR3 is TGCGCCAGCAGCCAAGATCGGGGGGGGGTAGGTTCACCCCTCCACTTT.

The chain employs TRBV28 and TRBJ2-4, with 9 bases lining up with TRBD2. CDR1 is MDHEN, CDR2 SYDVKM, per germline. The CDR3 length is 15 residues. J lost 3 bases, V lost 5 bases, and 5 bases had no gene match. Here the CDR3 reads CASSPTSGGKNIQYF. CDR3 nucleotide sequence: TGTGCCAGCAGTCCGACTAGCGGCGGCAAAAACATTCAGTACTTC.

The rearrangement joins TRBV27 to TRBJ2-1, with 10 bases lining up with TRBD2. With V trimmed by 0 bases and J by 5 bases, 4 bases remained unmatched. The CDR3 has 16 residues. From germline, CDR1 is MNHEY and CDR2 SMNVEV (reference sequence). The CDR3 sequence: CASSLSLAGKDNEQFF. The CDR3 region has the DNA TGTGCCAGCAGTTTATCACTAGCGGGGAAAGACAATGAGCAGTTCTTC.

The chain employs TRBV28 and TRBJ2-7, with TRBD2 identical over 12 bases. CDR3 length equals 19 residues. The germline CDR1 and CDR2 sequences are MDHEN and SYDVKM. The V and J ends lost 8 bases and 7 bases, in that order; junction bases with no gene match: 24. DNA of the CDR3: TGTGCCAGCGGACAGGGCAGGGGGCTGGCTAGCGGGAGGGCTAGGGAGCAGTACTTC. It codes for CASGQGRGLASGRAREQYF.

This rearrangement joins TRBV7-9 to TRBJ2-5; D is possibly TRBD1 (6 bases). The V end was cut by 0 bases, the J end by 5 bases, with 10 bases between. The V gene's germline CDR1 is SEHNR and CDR2 FQNEAQ (reference sequence). The CDR3 spans 14 residues. The CDR3: CASSLASDRETQYF. The CDR3 nucleotides read TGTGCCAGCAGCTTAGCGTCCGACAGGGAGACCCAGTACTTC.

A word on this clone: One end of the junction does not line up with germline, which may come from a read error. This rearrangement joins TRBV12-3 or TRBV12-4 to TRBJ1-2; the match to TRBD1 covers 7 bases. CDR3 size: 13 residues. CDR3 protein: CASSREVRQGRAF. CDR3 DNA sequence: TGTGCCAGCAGCCGAGAGGTTAGACAGGGTCGGGCCTTC.

This sequence joins TRBV6-5 and TRBJ1-2; TRBD1 aligns across 8 bases. This CDR3 is built from 13 residues. Germline loops: CDR1 MNHEY, CDR2 SVGAGI. Trimming cost V 6 bases and J 7 bases; bases outside gene matches: 7. In DNA, the CDR3 is TGTGCCAGCAGCTCCCAGGGGGCCCTTGGCTACACCTTC. Translated: CASSSQGALGYTF.

The chain links TRBV2 to TRBJ2-2, with 9 bases fitting TRBD1. This CDR3 spans 16 amino acids. The V and J ends lost 4 bases and 0 bases, in that order; junction bases with no gene match: 3. The germline CDR1 and CDR2 sequences are SNHLY and FYNNEI. CDR3 bases: TGTGCCAGCAGTGTACAGGGGGCTACGAACACCGGGGAGCTGTTTTTT. The encoded protein is CASSVQGATNTGELFF.

CDR3 sequence: CASSFVLTGELFF. The CDR3 nucleotides are TGTGCCAGCAGTTTTGTCCTCACCGGGGAGCTGTTTTTT. This sequence joins TRBV27 and TRBJ2-2; D call uncertain. V was cut by 3 bases and J by 4 bases, with 6 bases left in between. From germline, CDR1 is MNHEY and CDR2 SMNVEV (reference sequence). CDR3 size: 13 residues.

J is TRBJ2-7 and V is TRBV7-6; 10 nucleotides align to TRBD1. The V segment lost 0 bases and the J segment 3 bases; nucleotides outside the gene matches: 2. The CDR3 has 15 residues. The V gene's germline CDR1 is SGHVS and CDR2 FNYEAQ. The CDR3 loop is CASSLAGQGFYEQYF. The CDR3 region has the DNA TGTGCCAGCAGCTTAGCGGGACAGGGGTTCTACGAGCAGTACTTC.

This clone was seen only once. The V gene is TRBV30, the J gene TRBJ1-1, with D hard to call. The germline gives CDR1 GTSNPN, CDR2 SVGIG (reference sequence). V was trimmed by 3 bases and J by 0 bases, leaving 8 bases between them. There are 13 residues in the CDR3. Here the CDR3 reads CAWSRSVNTEAFF. The DNA for the CDR3 is TGTGCCTGGAGCCGTAGTGTGAACACTGAAGCTTTCTTT.

The chain employs TRBV5-1 and TRBJ2-1; D possibly corresponds to TRBD2 (5 bases). The germline gives CDR1 SGHRS, CDR2 YFSETQ. Between the trimmed V and J ends, which lost 4 bases and 9 bases, there was a span of 17 bases. The CDR3 spans 14 residues. CDR3 bases: TGCGCCAGCAGCCCCTCTGGGAGCGAGGGTGAGCAGTTCTTC. Protein sequence: CASSPSGSEGEQFF.

This rearrangement joins TRBV5-1 to TRBJ2-2; D remains ambiguous. The length of the CDR3 is 13 residues. Trimming cost V 0 bases and J 6 bases, with 6 bases left between them. The germline gives CDR1 SGHRS, CDR2 YFSETQ. The CDR3 DNA reads as TGCGCCAGCAGCTTGGTAGTTTCCGGGGAGCTGTTTTTT. It specifies CASSLVVSGELFF.

This clone was seen a handful of times. The chain employs TRBV18 and TRBJ1-5; D gene uncertain. This CDR3 comprises 13 residues. The V end lost 2 bases, the J end lost 4 bases, and 6 bases lay between the germline ends. Germline V gives CDR1 KGHSH, CDR2 LQKENI. CDR3 residues: CASSPVDNQPQHF. CDR3 sequence (DNA): TGTGCCAGCTCACCAGTAGATAATCAGCCCCAGCATTTT.

This clone has a handful of counts. V gene TRBV28 combines with J gene TRBJ2-7; 9 bases fit TRBD1. V shed 5 bases and J 2 bases; nucleotides not matched to a gene: 4. Germline-derived CDR1 and CDR2 are MDHEN and SYDVKM. The CDR3 consists of 14 residues. The CDR3 DNA sequence: TGTGCCAGCAGTACGGGACAGGGCGCCTACGAGCAGTACTTC. Protein product: CASSTGQGAYEQYF.

The rearrangement joins TRBV28 to TRBJ2-5, with a weak D call TRBD2 (7 bases). Germline assignment: CDR1 MDHEN and CDR2 SYDVKM. The CDR3 spans 16 residues. V shed 5 bases and J shed 4 bases, with 20 bases lying between them. Written as DNA, the CDR3 is TGTGCCAGCAGTAGTCCCAGGGGAGGGTTGGGAGAGACCCAGTACTTC. Residues: CASSSPRGGLGETQYF.

The gene calls are TRBV9 and TRBJ2-3; D is perhaps TRBD1 (6 bases). The germline V gene has CDR1 SGDLS and CDR2 YYNGEE. CDR3 size: 17 residues. V was shortened by 3 bases and J by 0 bases, with 17 bases between the two germline ends. The CDR3 coding sequence is TGTGCCAGCAGCGGACCCCAGGGGATGGGTAGCACAGATACGCAGTATTTT. Translation: CASSGPQGMGSTDTQYF.

The chain employs TRBV7-9 and TRBJ2-6; D is possibly TRBD1 (5 bases). Trimming cost V 5 bases and J 2 bases, with 10 bases left between them. The CDR3 is made up of 15 amino acids. Germline V gives CDR1 SEHNR, CDR2 FQNEAQ (reference sequence). CDR3 sequence: CASSGDSTGANVLTF. The DNA of the CDR3 is TGTGCCAGCAGCGGAGACAGCACTGGGGCCAACGTCCTGACTTTC.

The CDR3 loop is CASSSGTGGTSIAYEQYF. CDR3 bases: TGCGCCAGCAGCTCAGGGACAGGGGGCACGAGTATTGCCTACGAGCAGTACTTC. The chain links TRBV5-1 to TRBJ2-7; 12 bases are shared with TRBD1. Per the germline V gene, CDR1 is SGHRS and CDR2 is YFSETQ. Losses at the gene ends were 3 bases for V and 2 bases for J; bases not matched to a gene: 12. CDR3 size: 18 residues.

CDR3 sequence: CSVEDPSSGTNNEQFF. The CDR3 nucleotides read TGCAGCGTTGAAGACCCCTCTAGCGGGACTAACAATGAGCAGTTCTTC. This sequence joins TRBV29-1 and TRBJ2-1; 9 positions match TRBD2. V was clipped by 0 bases and J by 5 bases; unmatched bases: 8. Germline CDR1 SQVTM, CDR2 ANQGSEA. The CDR3 is 16 residues long.

The chain has TRBV28 and TRBJ2-7; D may be TRBD2 (6 bases). The CDR3 is 14 amino acids. V shed 3 bases and J shed 4 bases, with 13 bases lying between them. CDR1 MDHEN and CDR2 SYDVKM come from the germline V gene. This CDR3 reads CASSLGGVRYEQYF. The CDR3 nucleotides are TGTGCCAGCAGTTTGGGGGGAGTACGTTACGAGCAGTACTTC. Based on the CDR3 plus reference TRBV28 and TRBJ2-7, the full variable domain is DVKVTQSSRYLVKRTGEKVFLECVQDMDHENMFWYRQDPGLGLRLIYFSYDVKMKEKGDIPEGYSVSREKKERFSLILESASTNQTSMYLCASSLGGVRYEQYFGPGTRLTVT.

This clone is a singleton in its sample. This rearrangement joins TRBV5-1 to TRBJ2-1; 8 bases are a match to TRBD1. Germline V lookup: CDR1 SGHRS, CDR2 YFSETQ. The length of the CDR3 is 14 residues. Trimming at V came to 1 base and at J to 7 bases, leaving 4 bases not matched to a gene. CDR3 nucleotides: TGCGCCAGCAGCTTGACGGGACAGGTTAATGAGCAGTTCTTC. Protein: CASSLTGQVNEQFF.

This clone was observed a single time. V usage is TRBV9 and J usage is TRBJ2-3, with TRBD2 matching 7 bases. CDR3 length: 15 amino acids. The J segment lost 3 bases and the V segment lost 2 bases, leaving 6 bases of the junction unmatched. Germline loops: CDR1 SGDLS, CDR2 YYNGEE. CDR3 sequence reads: CASSVRGSQTDTQYF. CDR3 nucleotide sequence: TGTGCCAGCAGCGTTCGCGGGAGTCAGACAGATACGCAGTATTTT.

J is TRBJ2-7 and V is TRBV4-1; 7 positions match TRBD1. The trim removed 0 bases at V and 1 base at J, leaving 6 bases unmatched. The germline CDR1 and CDR2 sequences are MGHRA and YSYEKL. This CDR3 has 16 residues. The CDR3 protein is CASSQDGFRGSYEQYF. CDR3 bases: TGCGCCAGCAGCCAAGATGGTTTCAGGGGGTCCTACGAGCAGTACTTC.